This T cell receptor beta chain was documented in a study of cytomegalovirus exposure and HLA in healthy donors (dated by TCRdb to 2016 to 2017). Turning to the overall study: According to an earlier analysis of a few hundred of the donors, roughly 180 million T cells yielded 95 million to 140 million unique TCR beta sequences and approximately 300 Gb of sequence data. The study combined high-throughput TCR immunosequencing, statistical association of individual TCRs with disease status, and machine learning to predict cytomegalovirus infection status. The later analysis used no new phenotypic data to find candidate immune exposures, relying instead on TCR beta sequences and their occurrence across donors. Among some 400 genotyped donors of the cohort, an average of about 240,000 unique TCR beta nucleotide sequences was sequenced per donor, of which roughly 18% were non-productive. Along with the roughly 670-subject first cohort, a separate validation cohort of around 110 different subjects was used. Of the approximately 400 genotyped donors, 65% to 90% were placed in the genetic ancestry cluster associated with self-reported Caucasian donors. Every repertoire in the discovery cohort had been generated on one and the same sequencing platform. The aim of the study was to test whether cataloging public T cell receptors could identify signatures of past pathogen exposure. A later genetic analysis used genome-wide SNP genotypes for about 60% of the roughly 700 donors, treating that subset as a discovery cohort. The T cell repertoires of under 700 subjects were profiled by immunosequencing and related to cytomegalovirus serostatus. Class I and class II HLA loci were covered by the typing at four-digit resolution. An earlier analysis of roughly 600 of the donors used high-throughput TCR beta sequencing to judge whether each TCR beta V gene segment behaved as functional or pseudogenic. The number of typed donors differed by locus: roughly 629-640 for A, B, C, DRB1 and DQB1; 522 for DQA1; approximately 600 for DPA1; and 400 to 480 for DPB1. Donor age, sex, ethnicity and CMV serostatus were compiled alongside the repertoire data. A later analysis re-examined previously published TCR beta repertoires from more than 600 donors and added high-resolution HLA genotyping to investigate patterns of TCR occurrence. Roughly 300 gigabases of sequencing data and approximately 93 million unique TCR sequences were included in an early release covering roughly 700 HLA-typed donors. Roughly 5 DR-DQ haplotypes were treated as single units for association and clustering because of strong linkage in the cohort.

The CDR3, cysteine through phenylalanine, is 17 amino acids long. Here the CDR3 DNA is all that survives: 51 bases in frame from base 1. Unmatched junction bases come to 7, with V trimmed by 0 bases and J by 3 bases. The germline V gene encodes CDR1 LGHNA and CDR2 YSLEER. The cohort comprised more than 550 healthy bone marrow donors. At the time of sampling, every cohort member was nominally healthy, though immune exposures that went unrecorded were likely present. The donor was CMV seronegative and belonged to the group of under 400 seronegative cohort members. A peripheral blood sample was provided by each donor, and peripheral blood mononuclear cells were used for TCR beta sequencing. Genomic DNA was extracted from the blood cell samples with the Qiagen DNeasy Blood Extraction Kit. Library preparation employed the immunoSEQ multiplex PCR assay. For the multiplex PCR, a mixture combining 60 forward primers for TCR Vbeta segments and 13 reverse primers for TCR Jbeta segments was used. Amplification of the CDR3 region of rearranged TCR beta genes was performed with a multiplex PCR assay on genomic DNA. The amplified TCR beta libraries were sequenced on the Illumina HiSeq System as 87-base-pair reads. Under the source paper's analysis protocol: A later analysis tallied 70 million to 100 million unique TCR beta chains across the 666 repertoires, and some 12 million of those chains were shared by two or more donors. A nearest-neighbor algorithm error-corrected the raw reads and collapsed the reads into unique sequences, merging closely related sequences to remove PCR and sequencing errors. CDR3 sequences were aligned to IMGT reference sequences to assign V, D and J gene segments. For a sequence to be retained, at least a six-nucleotide match to both a V gene segment and a J gene segment was required. Rearrangements were classified as productive when the CDR3 lacked stop codons and remained in frame with V and J, and all other rearrangements were classified as non-productive. CDR3 was defined according to IMGT convention as the region running from the second conserved V-encoded cysteine to the conserved J-encoded phenylalanine. The earlier analysis of 500 to 650 of the donors excluded any sequence lacking an unambiguous match to a single V gene segment. In an earlier analysis of approximately 590 of the donors, V segments were called functional above 56.7% productive rearrangements and were called segregating when the between-donor standard deviation exceeded 5%. A statistical classification framework was built to diagnose cytomegalovirus status from the catalog of TCR beta chain sequences. V and J gene assignment, in a later analysis, came from comparing TCR nucleotide sequences with IMGT/GENE-DB human TR gene sequences. Using the TCRdist pipeline, a later analysis assigned CDR3 sequences along with most-parsimonious VDJ recombination scenarios. In a later analysis, each TCR beta chain was defined by its CDR3 amino acid sequence together with its V-gene family, and reads lacking a unique V-gene family were excluded. A later analysis removed 550 to 650 highly shared, low-generation-probability nucleotide sequences to deal with suspected cross-contamination and a sequencing artifact. In a later analysis, a clonal expansion index was calculated for each public chain from normalized within-repertoire ranks of inferred template counts. Generation probabilities in a later analysis came from a VDJ recombination model fitted to out-of-frame rearrangements, and those results were checked against IGoR. In a later analysis, hypergeometric tests were used to score TCR-TCR, TCR-HLA and TCR-CMV co-occurrence, with a repertoire-size bias correction applied to TCR pairs. In a later analysis, false discovery rates were estimated by permuting HLA or CMV assignments 20 times. In a later analysis, co-occurring TCRs were grouped using DBSCAN, with TCRdist sequence similarity added in when clustering inside HLA-allele-positive subsets. Co-occurrence clustering excluded repertoires with fewer than 30,000 or more than 120,000 public chains, plus five with anomalous nucleotide sharing. TCRdb carries this immuneACCESS record with in-frame sequences only. Its versions omit some clonotypes, under half of them owing to an unresolved V gene in the studies checked, with the rest unexplained. The V and J calls and clone size were taken over from that table, and D and trimming were inferred from the DNA. The sample table lists under 200,000 clones, 80% of them with a count of one. The biggest ten clones account for over 1% of the sample.

About this clone: Its antigen has not been determined. Base-call qualities are not available, and no considerably larger clone is one nucleotide away.

Points the paper makes about the study in general: Assigning TCR associations to individual alleles was difficult when HLA alleles, especially DR and DQ, strongly co-occurred. An earlier analysis of 587 of the donors showed that most TCR beta V segments appeared in productive rearrangements either about 90% or about 30% of the time, which broadly matched IMGT annotations. Some IMGT-functional V segments, including TRBV6-2 and TRBV6-3, could not be distinguished by the 87-base-pair reads and were therefore excluded. HLA typing was unavailable for some donors at each locus, so association tests used only the typed subset. In a later analysis, most CMV-associated TCR beta chains were found to appear HLA-restricted, with HLA associations seemingly driven largely by CMV exposure. Only TCR beta chains were sequenced in this cohort, and the absence of alpha or paired-chain data limited detectable features. In a later analysis, the rate of TCR association differed among HLA loci, with DRB1 alleles having the most associated TCRs and HLA-C alleles having the fewest. V-gene and J-gene trimming of TCR beta chains was associated with a missense DCLRE1C variant in a later genetic analysis, and the association was replicated in an independent cohort. CMV serostatus was the only immune exposure information available for the cohort. A further reported finding was that TCR beta sequences accurately predicted the HLA-A and HLA-B alleles for most subjects in the first cohort. A later analysis associated some 17,000 TCR beta sequences with specific HLA alleles at a false discovery rate of 0.05. The authors suggested that the approach could potentially be generalized to other disease states and immunological phenotypes. Several of the top co-occurrence clusters appeared to be linked to parvovirus B19, influenza, CMV and Epstein-Barr virus, according to a later analysis. Correlated functional status among segregating V segments might be attributable to linkage disequilibrium, but an unknown experimental factor could not be ruled out. Because counts were too low, fewer than 20 rarely observed V segments, including chromosome 9 orphons, were excluded from the earlier analysis of 587 of the donors. In a later analysis, HLA-associated TCR beta chains showed more clonal expansion and lower generation probabilities than non-associated chains that were equally common. Sequencing depth was assumed to be roughly uniform across donors in the presence/absence analyses, though that assumption may not hold. In vitro tests confirmed that a few of the cytomegalovirus-associated TCR beta chains recognize cytomegalovirus antigens. Most TCR sequences were seen in very few donors, while some public TCRs were found in many individuals. A group of highly shared sequence variants was considered likely to be a technical artifact of the sequencing pipeline. According to a later genetic analysis, donors in an Asian-associated ancestry cluster had fewer N-insertions in productive TCRs than the approximately 630-donor mean. In the study, some 180 TCR beta chains were listed as associated with cytomegalovirus. In both the original and validation cohorts, the classifier was reported to diagnose cytomegalovirus status with high specificity and sensitivity.

This receptor was identified in a woman aged 45-65 years in good health and CMV-seronegative. The chain uses TRBV4-3 and TRBJ2-2, with 7 central nucleotides matching TRBD2. The sequenced sample was PBMCs. The nucleotide sequence is given as TGCGCCAGCAGCCAAGATGGCGGGGGATTTGACACCGGGGAGCTGTTTTTT. Translated, this gives CASSQDGGGFDTGELFF.